This T cell receptor (beta chain) was identified during a study of T-cell memory formation after mild COVID-19. Study-wide background: Clusters were largely donor specific.

As for this clonotype: What it recognizes is unknown.

Trimming removed 1 base at V and 0 bases at J, with 21 bases between. CDR3 length: 19 amino acids. The germline gives CDR1 SGHVS, CDR2 FNYEAQ. A 5'RACE reaction primed in the constant segment made cDNA libraries of TCR alpha and TCR beta, and these carried sample barcodes and UMIs. TCRdb processed the 5' RACE reads anew with MiXCR; each CDR3 protein has one entry. The sample has around 300,000 distinct CDR3 sequences; roughly 18% are singletons. Study-wide points: Chiefly within CM and EM were the contracting CD4+ clones; CD8+ ones were within EMRA.

Input material: PBMCs or a T cell subset sorted from them (not recorded which). The J gene is TRBJ1-1, the V gene TRBV7-6; a weak D match, TRBD1 (5 bases). The clonotype comes from a man younger than 30 who had mild COVID-19 (a few samples of this study predate the infection). Cell type and time point are not known. The DNA for the CDR3 is TGTGCCAGCAGCTTAGGATTCCGGGGAGGGACCGATGTGAACACTGAAGCTTTCTTT. Its protein is CASSLGFRGGTDVNTEAFF. Variable domain in full (rest from reference TRBV7-6 and TRBJ1-1): GAGVSQSPRYKVTKRGQDVALRCDPISGHVSLYWYRQALGQGPEFLTYFNYEAQQDKSGLPNDRFSAERPEGSISTLTIQRTEQRDSAMYRCASSLGFRGGTDVNTEAFFGQGTRLTVV.